In its sample, the clone carrying this T cell receptor (beta chain) was seen a few times. The sample belongs to a study of blood T cells in healthy people across ages. The ends were cut back, 1 base at V and 0 bases at J, with 23 bases in the middle. The CDR3 length is 20 residues. Germline CDR1 MNHNS, CDR2 SASEGT. For the second PCR, which ran for about 6 to 12 cycles, a sample-barcoded 5' primer and a J-beta primer mix were used. TCRdb called the 5' RACE reads again in MiXCR, with one record for every CDR3 protein. The sample has 1.5 million to 2 million distinct CDR3 sequences, roughly 32% seen once; the top ten hold around 10%.

The chain joins TRBV6-1 to TRBJ2-3; the D gene is possibly TRBD2 (7 bases). This TCR was recovered from a woman aged 25-40 years in good health. Sequencing was performed on blood. CDR3 coding DNA: TGTGCCAGCAGTGAAGGCTTAGGGGGGACCGGGACTACTAGCACAGATACGCAGTATTTT. This gives the protein CASSEGLGGTGTTSTDTQYF.